These T cell receptor beta chains were read from a single sample in a study of beta chain features in type 1 diabetes. Here immunoSEQ multiplex PCR was the method, and the copy in TCRdb shows in-frame clones only, minus some. The sample comprises roughly 280,000 clones, approximately 24% of which are singletons, and about 0.012% rests with the top ten. The sample was naive CD4+ T cells from blood. Every receptor here comes from a woman in her thirties with type 1 diabetes. Each CDR3 is given with its conserved first and last residue. The D gene is left open where the match is weak. A clone size is listed for some rows: how often the clone was seen (once, few, many), or a class if it is expanded.

>TRBJ1-1|few|.|TRBV7-9
TGTGCCAGCAGCGACCGGAGCTTGAACACTGAAGCTTTCTTT
CASSDRSLNTEAFF
>TRBJ2-1|few|TRBD2|TRBV5-1
TGCGCCAGCAGCTTGGGACTAGCGGGAGAAGCTGAGCAGTTCTTC
CASSLGLAGEAEQFF
>TRBJ1-2|.|TRBD1|TRBV9
TGTGCCAGCAGCGTATTAGGGACAGGGAACTCCTATGGCTACACCTTC
CASSVLGTGNSYGYTF
>TRBJ2-5|few|.|TRBV10-3
TGTGCCATCAGTGAGAGGGGGCTAGCGGGCGGAGAGACCCAGTACTTC
CAISERGLAGGETQYF
>TRBJ1-1|few|TRBD1|TRBV18
TGTGCCAGCTCACCGGGACAGCCCTGGAACACTGAAGCTTTCTTT
CASSPGQPWNTEAFF
>TRBJ1-4|.|.|TRBV27
TGTGCCAGCAGTCCAGGACAGCAGAATGAAAAACTGTTTTTT
CASSPGQQNEKLFF
>TRBJ2-1|.|.|TRBV9
TGTGCCAGCAGCTCGAGCGGCTCGGGTCCCTACAATGAGCAGTTCTTC
CASSSSGSGPYNEQFF
>TRBJ2-7|few|TRBD1|TRBV19
TGTGCCACCTCGGACAGGTACGAGCAGTACTTC
CATSDRYEQYF
>TRBJ1-1|.|.|TRBV20-1
TGCAGTGGAGGCTACACTGAAGCTTTCTTT
CSGGYTEAFF
>TRBJ1-2|few|TRBD1|TRBV5-6
TGTGCCAGCAGCTTGAGGACAGGGCGCGATCTTAACTATGGCTACACCTTC
CASSLRTGRDLNYGYTF
>TRBJ2-1|.|.|TRBV1
TGCACCAGCAGCCAAGATGGGGGGCTTCCGGGAGGTCGTAGGGATGAGCAGTTCTTC
CTSSQDGGLPGGRRDEQFF
>TRBJ2-3|few|.|TRBV28
TGTGCCAGCAGTTTGACAGTGAGTACGCAGTATTTT
CASSLTVSTQYF
>TRBJ2-1|few|TRBD2|TRBV29-1
TGCAGCGTATGGACTAGCGGGAGGGGGTATGAGCAGTTCTTC
CSVWTSGRGYEQFF
>TRBJ1-4|few|TRBD1|TRBV30
TGTGCCTCCCACCGGGGACAGGGTAATGAAAAACTGTTTTTT
CASHRGQGNEKLFF
>TRBJ2-5|.|.|TRBV30
TGTGCCTGGAGTGCGTCGCAAGAGACCCAGTACTTC
CAWSASQETQYF
>TRBJ1-3|.|.|TRBV5-6
TGTGCCAGCAGCTTGATTTCCTACTCTGGAAACACCATATATTTT
CASSLISYSGNTIYF
>TRBJ2-1|few|TRBD2|TRBV9
TGTGCCAGCAGAAAGCGGGAGTCTGGGGAGCAGTTCTTC
CASRKRESGEQFF
>TRBJ2-1|.|.|TRBV7-9
TGTGCCAGCAGCCCCCGCAAGTGGAGCACGCGGGCCGACGATGAGCAGTTCTTC
CASSPRKWSTRADDEQFF
>TRBJ2-1|.|TRBD2|TRBV30
TGTGCCTGGAGGGGGACTAGCGGGAGGCAGTTCTTC
CAWRGTSGRQFF
>TRBJ2-3|.|TRBD1|TRBV14
TGTGCCAGCAGCCAAGTCCGGACAGGGGCTCGGTCAGATACGCAGTATTTT
CASSQVRTGARSDTQYF
>TRBJ2-2|.|TRBD1|TRBV7-9
TGTGCCAGCAGATCGGACAGGGCGAACACCGGGGAGCTGTTTTTT
CASRSDRANTGELFF
>TRBJ1-2|few|.|TRBV7-3
TGTGCCAGCAGCTTAACGCGACTTCCAACCGAATTC
CASSLTRLPTEF
>TRBJ2-1|.|TRBD1|TRBV4-1
TGCGCCAGCAGCCAAGGAAACAGGGGGCGCTCCTACAATGAGCAGTTCTTC
CASSQGNRGRSYNEQFF
>TRBJ1-1|few|.|TRBV5-1
TGCGCCAGCAGCTCTCATCCAAGGACTGATAACACTGAAGCTTTCTTT
CASSSHPRTDNTEAFF
>TRBJ2-3|.|TRBD2|TRBV7-9
TGTGCCAGCAGCTTAGCCTCCCTAGCGGGATGGACCGGCACAGATACGCAGTATTTT
CASSLASLAGWTGTDTQYF
>TRBJ2-1|few|.|TRBV5-4
TGTGCCAGCACCATTGGGGGGGCTAGCGGACGGTCCTACAATGAGCAGTTCTTC
CASTIGGASGRSYNEQFF
>TRBJ2-1|.|TRBD2|TRBV6-5
TGTGCCAGCAGTTACTTTAGCGGGAGTCCGGGCAATGAGCAGTTCTTC
CASSYFSGSPGNEQFF
>TRBJ1-2|.|.|TRBV28
TGTGCCAGCACTCGACAACAACTTATTGGCTACACCTTC
CASTRQQLIGYTF
>TRBJ2-5|few|.|TRBV9
TGTGCCAGCAGCTTAGGACACTCTCAAGAGACCCAGTACTTC
CASSLGHSQETQYF
>TRBJ2-3|.|.|TRBV7-2
TGTGCCAGCAGCATACAGGGAGTCGGCACAGATACGCAGTATTTT
CASSIQGVGTDTQYF
>TRBJ2-1|few|.|TRBV11-2
TGTGCCAGCAGCTCCGGATTGGGGGGCAATGAGCAGTTCTTC
CASSSGLGGNEQFF
>TRBJ2-5|.|TRBD2|TRBV9
TGTGCCAGCAGCGTAACCGCTAGCGGACAAGAGACCCAGTACTTC
CASSVTASGQETQYF
>TRBJ2-3|.|.|TRBV9
TGTGCCAGCTCAGGGATGTCGCCCACAGATACGCAGTATTTT
CASSGMSPTDTQYF
>TRBJ2-5|.|TRBD1|TRBV2
TGTGCCAGCAGACGTGGGACAGGGGAAGAGACCCAGTACTTC
CASRRGTGEETQYF
>TRBJ2-5|.|.|TRBV12-5
TGTGCTAGTGGTCCAGGTAGAGGGGGAGAGACCCAGTACTTC
CASGPGRGGETQYF
>TRBJ2-5|.|TRBD1|TRBV5-1
TGCGCCAGCAGCTTCGGGGCAGGGGGCTCCCAAGAGACCCAGTACTTC
CASSFGAGGSQETQYF
>TRBJ2-3|few|.|TRBV30
TGTGCCTGGAGAATGGCAAGTGGCACAGATACGCAGTATTTT
CAWRMASGTDTQYF
>TRBJ1-1|few|.|TRBV30
TGTGCCTGGAGTGTTGGTGGAGCCTCCACTTTCTTT
CAWSVGGASTFF
>TRBJ2-7|.|.|TRBV7-2
TGTGCCAGCAGCTATGCTTGGGGAGCCATCGGAGAGCAGTACTTC
CASSYAWGAIGEQYF
>TRBJ2-1|.|.|TRBV6-1
TGTGCCAGCAGTGATACTAGCAGGAATGAGCAGTTCTTC
CASSDTSRNEQFF
>TRBJ2-3|.|.|TRBV11-2
TGTGCCAGTACCTATAAGGACAGCGGCACAGATACGCAGTATTTT
CASTYKDSGTDTQYF